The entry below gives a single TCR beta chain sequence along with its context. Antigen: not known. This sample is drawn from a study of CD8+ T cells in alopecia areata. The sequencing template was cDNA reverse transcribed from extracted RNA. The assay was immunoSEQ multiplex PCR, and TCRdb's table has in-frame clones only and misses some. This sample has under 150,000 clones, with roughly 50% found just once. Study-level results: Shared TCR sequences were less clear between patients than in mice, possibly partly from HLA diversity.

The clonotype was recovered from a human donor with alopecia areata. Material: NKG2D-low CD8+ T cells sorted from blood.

CDR3 sequence: CAWSVQSHEQFF. The CDR3 DNA follows: TGTGCCTGGAGTGTTCAGAGCCATGAGCAGTTCTTC. The chain has TRBV30 and TRBJ2-1; D ambiguous. Trimming shortened V by 0 bases and J by 8 bases, and 8 bases separated the two germline ends. There are 12 residues in the CDR3. The germline V gene has CDR1 GTSNPN and CDR2 SVGIG (reference sequence).